The TCR beta chain described here comes from a study of blood T cell repertoires in COVID-19. Study background: Acute and convalescent COVID-19 specimens originated in the United States, Italy and Spain. T cells, B-cell-depleted T cells, or PBMCs supplied cDNA or gDNA.

Methods used by the authors: Scientists estimated how many nucleated cells there were by amplifying reference gene primers. Here immunoSEQ multiplex PCR was the method, and the copy in TCRdb shows in-frame clones only, minus some. Clone size and V and J calls were adopted from that table, with D and trimming inferred from the DNA. The sample holds 120,000 to 150,000 clones; about 86% are singletons and the top ten take approximately 8.3%. There are 16 residues in the CDR3. V was pared by 4 bases and J by 6 bases, with 6 bases of the junction left unmatched. Per germline, CDR1 SGHRS and CDR2 YFSETQ. The chain has TRBV5-1 and TRBJ1-6; 11 bases are shared with TRBD1. This TCR derives from a woman aged 55-69 years with acute or convalescent COVID-19. Source material: peripheral blood. CDR3 coding DNA: TGCGCCAGCAGCAGTTGGACAGGGGGCGGTAATTCACCCCTCCACTTT. This translates into CASSSWTGGGNSPLHF.